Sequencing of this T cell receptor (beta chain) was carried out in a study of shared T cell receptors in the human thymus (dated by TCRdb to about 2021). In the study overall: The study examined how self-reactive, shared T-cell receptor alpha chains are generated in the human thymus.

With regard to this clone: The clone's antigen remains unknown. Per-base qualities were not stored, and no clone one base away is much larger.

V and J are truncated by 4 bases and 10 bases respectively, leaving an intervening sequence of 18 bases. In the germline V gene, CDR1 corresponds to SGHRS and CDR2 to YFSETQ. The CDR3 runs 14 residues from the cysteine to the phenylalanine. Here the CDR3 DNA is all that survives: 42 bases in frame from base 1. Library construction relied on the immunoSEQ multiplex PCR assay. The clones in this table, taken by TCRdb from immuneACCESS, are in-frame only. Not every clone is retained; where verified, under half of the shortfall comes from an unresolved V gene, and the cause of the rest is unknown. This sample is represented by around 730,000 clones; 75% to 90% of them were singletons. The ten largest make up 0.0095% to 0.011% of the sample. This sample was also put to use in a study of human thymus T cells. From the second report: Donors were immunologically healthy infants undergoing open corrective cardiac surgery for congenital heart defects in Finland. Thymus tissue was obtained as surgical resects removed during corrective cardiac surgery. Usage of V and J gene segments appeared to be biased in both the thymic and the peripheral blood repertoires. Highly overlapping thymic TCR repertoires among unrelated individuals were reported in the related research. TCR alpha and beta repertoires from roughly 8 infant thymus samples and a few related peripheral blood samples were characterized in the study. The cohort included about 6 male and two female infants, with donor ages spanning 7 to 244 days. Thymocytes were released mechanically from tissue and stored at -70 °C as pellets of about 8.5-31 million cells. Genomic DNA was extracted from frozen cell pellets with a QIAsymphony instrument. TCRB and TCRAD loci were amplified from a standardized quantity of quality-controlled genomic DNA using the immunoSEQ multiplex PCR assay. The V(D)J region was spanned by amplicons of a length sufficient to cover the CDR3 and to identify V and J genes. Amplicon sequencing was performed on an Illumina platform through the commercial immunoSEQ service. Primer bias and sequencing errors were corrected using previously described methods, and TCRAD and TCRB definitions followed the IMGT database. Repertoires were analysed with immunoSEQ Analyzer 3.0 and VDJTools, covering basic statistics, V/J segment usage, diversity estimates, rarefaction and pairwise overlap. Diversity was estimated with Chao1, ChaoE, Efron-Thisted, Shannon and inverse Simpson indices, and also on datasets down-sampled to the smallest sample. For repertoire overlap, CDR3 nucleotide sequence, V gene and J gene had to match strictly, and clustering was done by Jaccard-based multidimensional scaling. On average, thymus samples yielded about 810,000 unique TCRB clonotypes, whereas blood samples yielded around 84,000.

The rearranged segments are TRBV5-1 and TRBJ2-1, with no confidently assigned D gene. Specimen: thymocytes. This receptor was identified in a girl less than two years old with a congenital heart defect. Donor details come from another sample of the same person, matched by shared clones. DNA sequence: TGCGCCAGCAGCCCCGCCCTCCCTACTGAGGAGCAGTTCTTC. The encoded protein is CASSPALPTEEQFF.